The 32 T cell receptor beta chains in this list originate from one sample, sequenced in a study of T cells in Graves' hyperthyroidism and ophthalmopathy. Amplified TCR beta CDR3 regions came from RNA transcripts. First-round RT-PCR of the TCR CDR3 relied on the HTBI primer set. MiXCR, run by TCRdb on the multiplex PCR reads, gives a single entry per CDR3 protein. The profile shows over 650,000 distinct CDR3 sequences, about 45% of them singletons. The sample taken for sequencing was peripheral blood or thyroid tissue (not recorded which). The receptors here all came from an adult man with Graves' disease, either hyperthyroidism or ophthalmopathy (not recorded which).

This clonotype has at least ten counts. The rearrangement uses TRBV7-2 and TRBJ1-3, with D hard to call. Between the trimmed V and J ends, which lost 5 bases and 7 bases, there was a span of 15 bases. From germline, CDR1 is SGHTA and CDR2 FQGNSA. CDR3 length equals 14 residues. The CDR3 DNA reads TGTGCCAGCAGCCCTCAAAGCCTCGGCAACACCATATATTTT. This encodes CASSPQSLGNTIYF.

The chain employs TRBV15 and TRBJ2-7, with TRBD1 matching 10 bases. The CDR3 spans 15 residues. Trimming cost V 2 bases and J 4 bases; bases outside gene matches: 5. Germline-derived CDR1 and CDR2 are LNHNV and YYDKDF (reference sequence). The DNA of the CDR3 is TGTGCCACCAGCAGACTCGGGACAGGGGCGTACGAGCAGTACTTC. Translation gives CATSRLGTGAYEQYF.

The chain combines TRBV7-2 with TRBJ2-6; 10 bases are shared with TRBD1. Per the germline V gene, CDR1 is SGHTA and CDR2 is FQGNSA. CDR3 size: 17 residues. Trimming at V came to 5 bases and at J to 4 bases, leaving 8 bases not matched to a gene. CDR3 in amino acids: CASSPGTGAAGANVLTF. In DNA form, the CDR3 reads TGTGCCAGCAGCCCCGGGACAGGGGCTGCCGGGGCCAACGTCCTGACTTTC. The full variable domain, completed using reference TRBV7-2 and TRBJ2-6, is GAGVSQSPSNKVTEKGKDVELRCDPISGHTALYWYRQSLGQGLEFLIYFQGNSAPDKSGLPSDRFSAERTGGSVSTLTIQRTQQEDSAVYLCASSPGTGAAGANVLTFGAGSRLTVL.

V and J are TRBV7-3 and TRBJ2-7; 8 positions agree with TRBD2. The CDR3 length is 16 residues. Germline lookup yields CDR1 SGHTA and CDR2 FQGTGA. The V segment lost 5 bases and the J segment 4 bases; nucleotides outside the gene matches: 13. The DNA of the CDR3 is TGTGCCAGCAGCCAACCTCCTGGGGCGGGAGGATACGAGCAGTACTTC. It translates to CASSQPPGAGGYEQYF.

This clonotype was found a few times. This chain uses TRBV25-1 with TRBJ1-1, with TRBD1 matching 7 bases. This CDR3 region has 15 residues. Germline CDR1 MGHDK, CDR2 SYGVNS. V lost 6 bases to trimming and J lost 6 bases; unmatched junction nucleotides: 13. The CDR3 protein is CASSPGTVDFAEAFF. CDR3 DNA: TGTGCCAGCAGCCCCGGGACAGTGGATTTTGCTGAAGCTTTCTTT.

This clonotype was observed many times. This rearrangement joins TRBV29-1 to TRBJ2-7; 10 bases map to TRBD1. Looked up from germline, CDR1 is SQVTM and CDR2 is ANQGSEA. V was clipped by 4 bases and J by 2 bases; unmatched bases: 5. This CDR3 has 14 residues. The CDR3 bases are TGCAGCGTTGGGGGGACAGGGGCAGCCTACGAGCAGTACTTC. It encodes CSVGGTGAAYEQYF.

The chain recombines TRBV7-8 with TRBJ1-1, with a weak D call TRBD1 (5 bases). CDR1 and CDR2 from the germline V gene are SGHVS and FQNEAQ. This CDR3 has 16 residues. V was clipped by 8 bases and J by 11 bases, with 30 bases between them. The CDR3 region is CASGPKGHLLGPWAFF. In nucleotides, the CDR3 is TGTGCCAGCGGCCCTAAAGGACACCTCCTGGGACCATGGGCTTTCTTT. Full variable domain (remainder filled in from reference TRBV7-8 and TRBJ1-1): GAGVSQSPRYKVAKRGQDVALRCDPISGHVSLFWYQQALGQGPEFLTYFQNEAQLDKSGLPSDRFFAERPEGSVSTLKIQRTQQEDSAVYLCASGPKGHLLGPWAFFGQGTRLTVV.

As for this clonotype: A much larger clone differs from this one at a single base, so this may be a read error. This sequence joins TRBV10-3 and TRBJ2-7; TRBD2 agrees at 11 bases. The CDR3 runs 16 residues. The germline gives CDR1 ENHRY, CDR2 SYGVKD. V lost 2 bases to trimming and J lost 5 bases; unmatched junction nucleotides: 8. CDR3 sequence: CAISEKLVLAGDEQYF. The CDR3 region has the DNA TGTGCCATCAGTGAGAAGTTGGTACTAGCGGGAGACGAGCAGTACTTC.

This clonotype was recorded many times. V usage is TRBV2 and J usage is TRBJ1-2; 8 nucleotides align to TRBD1. J lost 9 bases, V lost 2 bases, and 5 bases had no gene match. Germline assignment: CDR1 SNHLY and CDR2 FYNNEI. This CDR3 comprises 13 residues. For the CDR3, the DNA is TGTGCCAGCAGTGAAAGGGGGACAGGCAGCTACACCTTC. Amino acids: CASSERGTGSYTF.

In its sample, this clonotype was seen many times. For the CDR3, the DNA is TGTGCCACCAGTGATGGGGGGCGCGGTAATGAAAAACTGTTTTTT. This translates into CATSDGGRGNEKLFF. The chain combines TRBV24-1 with TRBJ1-4, with a tentative D call TRBD1 (6 bases). Germline V gene data show CDR1 as KGHDR and CDR2 as SFDVKD. V was shortened by 3 bases and J by 4 bases, with 11 bases between the two germline ends. The CDR3 runs to 15 residues.

The chain recombines TRBV24-1 with TRBJ2-5, with a tentative D call TRBD2 (5 bases). CDR1 and CDR2 (germline): KGHDR, SFDVKD. Trimming took off 4 bases at V and 2 bases at J, with 7 bases between the two ends. The CDR3 runs 13 residues. The CDR3 reads CATSEPGQETQYF. The CDR3 DNA reads TGTGCCACCAGTGAACCGGGGCAAGAGACCCAGTACTTC.

In this sample, this clonotype turned up many times. The chain has TRBV29-1 and TRBJ1-1, with D possibly matching TRBD1 (6 bases). CDR1 SQVTM and CDR2 ANQGSEA come from the germline V gene. The CDR3 totals 14 residues. Trimming stripped 4 bases from V and 0 bases from J, with 12 bases between. CDR3 coding DNA: TGCAGCGTTGTAGGAGGACAGATGAACACTGAAGCTTTCTTT. Its protein product is CSVVGGQMNTEAFF.

The chain uses TRBV5-1 and TRBJ1-1; D is unresolved. CDR1 is SGHRS and CDR2 is YFSETQ in the germline V gene. This CDR3 region has 15 residues. Trimming took 0 bases from V and 5 from J, leaving 14 bases between them. In DNA, the CDR3 is TGCGCCAGCAGCTTGGACCCAAAGGTGGGTACTGAAGCTTTCTTT. This sequence encodes CASSLDPKVGTEAFF.

The V call is TRBV6-6, the J call TRBJ1-2; D unclear. The CDR3 runs to 11 residues. The germline gives CDR1 MNHNY, CDR2 SVGAGI (reference sequence). V was shortened by 6 bases and J by 4 bases, with 6 bases between the two germline ends. The CDR3: CASRIGYGYTF. In DNA form, the CDR3 reads TGTGCCAGCAGAATCGGCTATGGCTACACCTTC.

Regarding this clonotype: This may come from a read error, since a much larger clone is one base off. This chain connects TRBV7-9 to TRBJ1-6; TRBD1 is a possible D gene (5 bases). The germline V gene has CDR1 SEHNR and CDR2 FQNEAQ (reference sequence). The CDR3 sequence is 14 residues long. V lost 5 bases and J lost 7, with 12 bases in between. The CDR3 DNA reads as TGTGCCAGCAGCCAAGAGACAGCAAATTCACCCCTCCACTTT. Translated, it gives CASSQETANSPLHF.

For the CDR3, the DNA is TGTGCCAGCAGCCGTTATAGGGGGGGCGACGCCTACGAGCAGTACTTC. Translation gives CASSRYRGGDAYEQYF. The chain employs TRBV19 and TRBJ2-7; a possible D gene is TRBD2 (7 bases). CDR3 size: 16 residues. V dropped 9 bases and J dropped 2 bases, with 23 bases sitting between them. Looked up from germline, CDR1 is LNHDA and CDR2 is SQIVND (reference sequence).

This sequence joins TRBV20-1 and TRBJ2-5; 8 bases fit TRBD1. CDR1 DFQATT and CDR2 SNEGSKA come from the germline V gene (reference sequence). Trimming removed 3 bases from V and 5 bases from J; junction bases left unmatched: 11. This CDR3 region has 15 residues. This CDR3 is CSARVGARGRETQYF. In nucleotides, the CDR3 is TGCAGTGCTAGGGTCGGCGCCAGGGGGCGGGAGACCCAGTACTTC.

There are many counts of this clonotype. CDR3 coding DNA: TGTGCCTCAAGAACGGCTGAGGGGGACTATGGCTACACCTTC. It specifies CASRTAEGDYGYTF. This chain uses TRBV10-3 with TRBJ1-2, with D possibly matching TRBD1 (6 bases). V dropped 11 bases and J dropped 3 bases, with 19 bases sitting between them. This CDR3 is built from 14 residues. Germline V gene data show CDR1 as ENHRY and CDR2 as SYGVKD.

This chain joins TRBV20-1 and TRBJ2-7; 9 bases are a match to TRBD2. Trimming took 4 bases from V and 2 from J; bases not matched to a gene: 9. The CDR3 extends over 15 amino acids. Germline lookup yields CDR1 DFQATT and CDR2 SNEGSKA (reference sequence). The CDR3 DNA is TGCAGTGCTACGACTAGCGGACAGGTACCCTACGAGCAGTACTTC. It codes for CSATTSGQVPYEQYF.

This clonotype was observed at least ten times. The rearrangement links TRBV7-2 to TRBJ2-5, with TRBD1 as a possible D gene (6 bases). V was clipped by 4 bases and J by 4 bases, with 10 bases between them. Per the germline V gene, CDR1 is SGHTA and CDR2 is FQGNSA. This CDR3 has 13 residues. CDR3 residues: CASSSWTAETQYF. As DNA, the CDR3 is TGTGCCAGCAGCTCCTGGACAGCAGAGACCCAGTACTTC.

This clonotype was observed many times. The rearrangement joins TRBV20-1 to TRBJ1-3; TRBD1 aligns across 7 bases. Trimming cost V 3 bases and J 0 bases; bases outside gene matches: 2. Germline-derived CDR1 and CDR2 are DFQATT and SNEGSKA (reference sequence). CDR3 length: 14 residues. For the CDR3, the DNA is TGCAGTGCTAGCCGGGACAGCTCTGGAAACACCATATATTTT. Encoded protein: CSASRDSSGNTIYF.

This rearrangement joins TRBV7-8 to TRBJ2-7; the match to TRBD1 covers 7 bases. The CDR3 is made up of 15 amino acids. Trimming removed 1 base from V and 4 bases from J; junction bases left unmatched: 7. In germline, CDR1 is SGHVS, CDR2 FQNEAQ. This chain's CDR3 is CASSLERGTVYEQYF. The CDR3 DNA reads TGTGCCAGCAGCTTAGAGAGGGGGACAGTTTACGAGCAGTACTTC.

This clonotype was observed a few times. V gene TRBV9 combines with J gene TRBJ2-2, with 12 bases that match TRBD2. This CDR3 comprises 15 residues. The germline gives CDR1 SGDLS, CDR2 YYNGEE. V was pared by 0 bases and J by 7 bases, with 1 base of the junction left unmatched. CDR3 nucleotides: TGTGCCAGCAGCGTAGGGACTAGCGGGAACGGGGAGCTGTTTTTT. Protein product: CASSVGTSGNGELFF.

Only a few counts were recorded for this clonotype. V and J are TRBV19 and TRBJ1-5, with D possibly TRBD1 on 5 matching bases. Looked up from germline, CDR1 is LNHDA and CDR2 is SQIVND (reference sequence). The CDR3 loop spans 15 amino acids. V was pared by 6 bases and J by 6 bases, with 18 bases between. The CDR3 region is CASSLKGRSPQPQHF. The DNA of the CDR3 is TGTGCCAGTAGCCTAAAGGGGCGCAGCCCTCAGCCCCAGCATTTT.

The gene calls are TRBV7-2 and TRBJ2-7; D remains ambiguous. V lost 7 bases and J 0 bases, leaving 13 bases between the germline ends. Germline V gene sequence: CDR1 SGHTA, CDR2 FQGNSA. The CDR3 loop spans 14 amino acids. CDR3 nucleotides: TGTGCCAGCACCGACATTTCGAGCTCCTACGAGCAGTACTTC. Its protein product is CASTDISSSYEQYF.

The J gene is TRBJ1-5, the V gene TRBV29-1, with a weak D call TRBD1 (6 bases). The CDR3 covers 15 residues. From germline, CDR1 is SQVTM and CDR2 ANQGSEA. The CDR3: CSASTPGRGPQPQHF. Here the CDR3 DNA reads TGCAGTGCCTCCACCCCGGGCAGGGGACCTCAGCCCCAGCATTTT.

Of note for this clonotype: A much more abundant neighbour one base away suggests this may be a read error. J is TRBJ1-2 and V is TRBV24-1; maybe TRBD1 (6 bases). The CDR3 is 14 amino acids. CDR1 and CDR2 from the germline V gene are KGHDR and SFDVKD. CDR3: CASSDRRGLGGHTF. The CDR3 DNA is TGTGCCAGCAGTGACCGCAGGGGACTGGGTGGCCACACCTTC.

The chain employs TRBV6-4 and TRBJ2-5; 9 bases agree with TRBD1. The CDR3 covers 15 residues. The germline V gene encodes CDR1 MRHNA and CDR2 SNTAGT. V was clipped by 6 bases and J by 1 base; unmatched bases: 6. The CDR3 sequence is CASRSWDRVQETQYF. For the CDR3, the DNA is TGTGCCAGCAGATCCTGGGACAGGGTCCAAGAGACCCAGTACTTC.

This chain links TRBV4-2 with TRBJ2-2; 10 bases map to TRBD2. CDR3 length equals 17 residues. Germline CDR1 is LGHNA and CDR2 is YNFKEQ. After removal of 2 bases from V and 7 bases from J, the junction contained 10 bases not matched to a gene. The CDR3: CASSQSVSGRAGGELFF. CDR3 nucleotide sequence: TGTGCCAGCAGCCAAAGCGTGAGCGGGAGGGCAGGCGGGGAGCTGTTTTTT.

This clonotype has a count of ten or more. This chain joins TRBV20-1 and TRBJ1-5; D not certain. Per germline, CDR1 DFQATT and CDR2 SNEGSKA (reference sequence). The CDR3 extends over 13 amino acids. Between the trimmed V and J ends, which lost 0 bases and 8 bases, there was a span of 11 bases. The CDR3: CSARDGRREPQHF. The DNA for the CDR3 is TGCAGTGCTAGAGATGGAAGGAGGGAGCCCCAGCATTTT.

As for this clonotype: This sequence is one base from a far larger clone and is likely a read error. The genes are TRBV11-1 and TRBJ2-7; either TRBD1 or TRBD2 may supply D (5 bases each). This CDR3 has 12 residues. Germline-derived CDR1 and CDR2 are SGHAT and FQDESV (reference sequence). The CDR3 DNA reads as TGTGCCAGCAGCCCCGGGACCTACGGGCAGTACTTC. Translation gives CASSPGTYGQYF.

The DNA of the CDR3 is TGCAGTGCTAGAGATCCCGCCGGGACAGGGGGCAATGAAGCTTTCTTT. Its protein is CSARDPAGTGGNEAFF. V is TRBV20-1 and J is TRBJ1-1, with TRBD1 matching 12 bases. The CDR3 extends over 16 amino acids. Germline V gene sequence: CDR1 DFQATT, CDR2 SNEGSKA (reference sequence). V shed 0 bases and J 7 bases; nucleotides not matched to a gene: 9.